What follows is one T cell receptor beta chain and its context. The entry originates in a study of control samples from healthy donors and cancer patients. There are 20 residues in the CDR3. Profiled with immunoSEQ multiplex PCR; TCRdb holds only in-frame clones, not every one. The sample yields about 94,000 clones, about nine tenths seen once. The clonotype originates from a woman in her late teens or twenties in good health. The sequenced material came from blood. The chain links TRBV21-1 to TRBJ2-7; the tabulated D call, TRBD1, remains unverified against the DNA. TRBV21-1 corresponds to a pseudogene. The DNA of the CDR3 is TGTGCCAGCAGCAAAGGCGGGTCTGGGGACAGGGTGTATATCTGGGACGAGCAGTACTTC. Its translation: CASSKGGSGDRVYIWDEQYF.